Listed below are T cell receptor beta chains from one sample, sequenced in a study of molecular identifiers for immune sequencing clone quantification. TCRdb ran MiXCR on the PCR reads and lists one entry per CDR3 protein. The profile shows more than 10,000 distinct CDR3 sequences, about 15% of them singletons. Sequenced input: naive CD8+ T cells from blood, with Jurkat cell RNA spiked in. The receptors stem from a human donor in good health. Some libraries in this study had Jurkat cell RNA spiked in. CDR3s include the opening cysteine and the closing phenylalanine or tryptophan. A D gene is named only where the DNA matches it firmly. Rows give clone size only sometimes, using once, few, many, or a class for an expanded clone.

>-|13|TRBV14|many|TRBJ1-1
CASSHWGETEAFF
TGTGCCAGCAGCCATTGGGGGGAGACTGAAGCTTTCTTT
>-|14|TRBV24-1|many|TRBJ1-5
CATSEMISNQPQHF
TGTGCCACCAGTGAAATGATTAGCAATCAGCCCCAGCATTTT
>TRBD2|20|TRBV4-1|medium-sized|TRBJ2-3
CASSQRGGGGLAGNTDTQYF
TGCGCCAGCAGCCAACGAGGGGGAGGGGGACTAGCGGGGAACACAGATACGCAGTATTTT
>-|14|TRBV5-6|many|TRBJ2-7
CASSLPSSTYEQYF
TGTGCCAGCAGCTTGCCTAGTTCGACCTACGAGCAGTACTTC
>-|12|TRBV29-1|medium-sized|TRBJ2-2
CSVVGGTGELFF
TGCAGCGTTGTGGGGGGCACCGGGGAGCTGTTTTTT
>-|14|TRBV12-3/TRBV12-4|many|TRBJ2-3
CASSPTGLPDTQYF
TGTGCCAGCAGTCCCACAGGGTTGCCAGATACGCAGTATTTT
>TRBD2|14|TRBV27|many|TRBJ2-7
CASSQSGSSYEQYF
TGTGCCAGCAGTCAAAGCGGGAGCTCCTACGAGCAGTACTTC
>-|14|TRBV7-9|many|TRBJ2-5
CASSDRQGQETQYF
TGTGCCAGCAGCGACCGCCAGGGTCAGGAGACCCAGTACTTC
>-|13|TRBV7-9|many|TRBJ2-1
CASSLGPEGEQFF
TGTGCCAGCAGCTTAGGCCCGGAGGGGGAGCAGTTCTTC
>-|13|TRBV12-3/TRBV12-4|-|TRBJ2-5
CASSLDNQETQYF
TGTGCCAGCAGCCTAGACAACCAAGAGACCCAGTACTTC
>-|13|TRBV19|many|TRBJ1-1
CASSMGPNTEAFF
TGTGCCAGTAGTATGGGTCCGAACACTGAAGCTTTCTTT
>-|13|TRBV10-3|many|TRBJ2-7
CAAQGPRGYEQYF
TGTGCCGCCCAAGGGCCCAGGGGCTACGAGCAGTACTTC
>TRBD2|19|TRBV6-2/TRBV6-3|many|TRBJ2-7
CASSQGPGLAGRLSYEQYF
TGTGCCAGCAGTCAAGGCCCGGGACTAGCGGGCCGACTATCCTACGAGCAGTACTTC
>-|13|TRBV7-9|once|TRBJ1-1
CASSLVSLDEAFF
TGTGCCAGCAGCTTAGTATCCCTGGATGAAGCTTTCTTT
>TRBD2|15|TRBV19|many|TRBJ2-7
CASEDGASGIYEQYF
TGTGCCAGTGAGGACGGGGCTAGCGGTATTTACGAGCAGTACTTC
>-|11|TRBV2|many|TRBJ2-5
CGTTSQETQYF
TGTGGAACGACTAGCCAAGAGACCCAGTACTTC
>-|16|TRBV9|many|TRBJ1-1
CASSSSRDNLNTEAFF
TGTGCCAGCAGCTCGAGTAGGGACAACCTGAACACTGAAGCTTTCTTT
>-|12|TRBV19|many|TRBJ2-2
CASSIVAGELFF
TGTGCCAGTAGTATAGTTGCCGGGGAGCTGTTTTTT
>-|16|TRBV14|many|TRBJ2-1
CASSQGPGHTYNEQFF
TGTGCCAGCAGCCAGGGCCCGGGACATACGTACAATGAGCAGTTCTTC
>-|13|TRBV28|once|TRBJ2-5
CASRPGIQETQYF
TGTGCCAGCAGACCGGGGATCCAAGAGACCCAGTACTTC
>TRBD1|15|TRBV20-1|-|TRBJ1-1
CSASPQGAMSTEAFF
TGCAGTGCTAGTCCCCAGGGGGCGATGTCTACTGAAGCTTTCTTT
>TRBD1|18|TRBV6-5|medium-sized|TRBJ2-2
CASSYSRDRGAGTGELFF
TGTGCCAGCAGTTACTCCCGGGACAGGGGCGCGGGGACCGGGGAGCTGTTTTTT
>-|15|TRBV15|-|TRBJ1-4
CATSRARATNEKLFF
TGTGCCACCAGCAGAGCCAGAGCAACTAATGAAAAACTGTTTTTT
>-|15|TRBV6-4|-|TRBJ1-4
CASSDSNPTSEKLFF
TGTGCCAGCAGTGACTCGAATCCAACTAGTGAAAAACTGTTTTTT
>-|15|TRBV6-5|few|TRBJ1-1
CASNPGGEWGTEAFF
TGTGCCAGCAATCCGGGGGGCGAATGGGGCACTGAAGCTTTCTTT
>TRBD2|18|TRBV4-3|medium-sized|TRBJ2-1
CASSPDEAGGPSVGEQFF
TGCGCCAGCAGCCCTGATGAAGCGGGAGGGCCATCAGTTGGTGAGCAGTTCTTC
>TRBD1|16|TRBV3-1|few|TRBJ1-4
CASSPRTGGSLEKLFF
TGTGCCAGCAGCCCGCGGACAGGGGGAAGTCTGGAAAAACTGTTTTTT
>TRBD1|16|TRBV7-9|few|TRBJ1-5
CASSLEGQGGNQPQHF
TGTGCCAGCAGCTTAGAGGGACAGGGGGGCAATCAGCCCCAGCATTTT
>-|15|TRBV11-2|medium-sized|TRBJ2-4
CASGRQILAKNIQYF
TGTGCCAGCGGCAGACAGATTTTGGCCAAAAACATTCAGTACTTC
>-|12|TRBV5-1|-|TRBJ2-7
CASSLDWSEQYF
TGCGCCAGCAGCTTGGATTGGAGCGAGCAGTACTTC
>TRBD2|18|TRBV12-3/TRBV12-4|many|TRBJ2-1
CASTPGLAGGSGYNEQFF
TGTGCCAGCACCCCGGGACTAGCGGGAGGGTCTGGCTACAATGAGCAGTTCTTC
>TRBD2|14|TRBV6-5|medium-sized|TRBJ2-1
CASSYAAGALEQFF
TGTGCCAGCAGTTACGCAGCGGGAGCCCTGGAGCAGTTCTTC
>-|13|TRBV4-1|few|TRBJ2-5
CASSQGITETQYF
TGCGCCAGCAGCCAAGGGATTACCGAGACCCAGTACTTC
>-|14|TRBV7-8|many|TRBJ1-1
CASSWTAPNTEAFF
TGTGCCAGCAGCTGGACAGCTCCTAACACTGAAGCTTTCTTT
>TRBD2|14|TRBV27|-|TRBJ2-5
CASQGSSGSETQYF
TGTGCCAGCCAGGGTTCTAGCGGGAGCGAGACCCAGTACTTC
>TRBD1|15|TRBV7-8|medium-sized|TRBJ1-1
CASSIGTGVLTEAFF
TGTGCCAGCAGCATAGGGACAGGGGTACTCACTGAAGCTTTCTTT
>TRBD1|15|TRBV30|-|TRBJ1-1
CAWSVGTGRKTEAFF
TGTGCCTGGAGTGTCGGGACAGGGCGAAAAACTGAAGCTTTCTTT
>TRBD2|14|TRBV4-2|medium-sized|TRBJ2-3
CASSQELAADTQYF
TGTGCCAGCAGCCAAGAGCTAGCGGCAGATACGCAGTATTTT
>TRBD2|16|TRBV12-3/TRBV12-4|few|TRBJ2-7
CASSQPLAGASYEQYF
TGTGCCAGCAGTCAACCTCTAGCGGGAGCCTCCTACGAGCAGTACTTC
>TRBD2|13|TRBV11-2|many|TRBJ2-1
CASSPAGPNEQFF
TGTGCCAGCAGCCCAGCGGGGCCCAATGAGCAGTTCTTC
>TRBD2|17|TRBV15|-|TRBJ2-7
CATSRDWPAGGIYEQYF
TGTGCCACCAGCAGAGATTGGCCAGCGGGAGGAATTTACGAGCAGTACTTC
>-|14|TRBV28|many|TRBJ2-7
CATALVVNSYEQYF
TGTGCCACCGCCCTAGTGGTTAACTCTTACGAGCAGTACTTC
>-|13|TRBV20-1|medium-sized|TRBJ1-2
CSAPRPDSYGYTF
TGCAGTGCTCCTCGCCCGGACAGCTATGGCTACACCTTC
>TRBD2|16|TRBV11-2|-|TRBJ2-1
CASSRLAGGPYNGQFF
TGTGCCAGCAGCAGACTAGCGGGAGGGCCCTACAATGGGCAGTTCTTC
>-|14|TRBV27|-|TRBJ2-5
CASSWEANQETQYF
TGTGCCAGCAGTTGGGAAGCGAATCAAGAGACCCAGTACTTC
>-|14|TRBV6-2/TRBV6-3|many|TRBJ2-7
CASSPPRLAYEQYF
TGTGCCAGCAGTCCTCCACGGTTGGCCTACGAGCAGTACTTC
>-|11|TRBV7-9|many|TRBJ2-5
CASSPDQTQYF
TGTGCCAGCAGCCCCGACCAGACCCAGTACTTC
>TRBD1|16|TRBV5-5|many|TRBJ1-5
CASSLEPGQGNQPQHF
TGTGCCAGCAGCTTGGAACCGGGACAGGGCAATCAGCCCCAGCATTTT
>-|13|TRBV4-1|medium-sized|TRBJ2-7
CASSQAGGLEQYF
TGCGCCAGCAGCCAAGCAGGAGGGCTGGAGCAGTACTTC
>TRBD1|16|TRBV7-9|many|TRBJ2-1
CASSLALGQGLDEQFF
TGTGCCAGCAGCTTAGCGCTCGGACAGGGGTTAGACGAGCAGTTCTTC
>TRBD2|18|TRBV5-1|-|TRBJ2-7
CASSLDLAGGSNSYEQYF
TGCGCCAGCAGCTTGGATCTAGCGGGAGGGTCGAACTCCTACGAGCAGTACTTC
>-|13|TRBV30|-|TRBJ1-1
CAWSVGVSTEAFF
TGTGCCTGGAGTGTAGGAGTGAGCACTGAAGCTTTCTTT
>-|15|TRBV20-1|-|TRBJ1-2
CSARDLRALDYGYTF
TGCAGTGCTAGAGATCTGCGGGCACTCGATTATGGCTACACCTTC
>-|14|TRBV28|medium-sized|TRBJ1-1
CASSMRGEFTEAFF
TGTGCCAGCAGTATGAGGGGAGAATTCACTGAAGCTTTCTTT
>-|16|TRBV11-3|many|TRBJ1-2
CASSPPGTGGLYGYTF
TGTGCCAGCAGTCCCCCCGGGACTGGAGGTCTCTATGGCTACACCTTC
>TRBD2|17|TRBV20-1|many|TRBJ2-1
CSARDLSGTSGPNEQFF
TGCAGTGCTAGAGATCTTTCGGGGACTAGCGGACCCAATGAGCAGTTCTTC